The rows below give T cell receptor beta chains drawn from one sample of a study of vaccination and CD4 T cells after COVID-19. TCRdb re-called the PCR reads with MiXCR, one entry per CDR3 protein. The top ten clones hold about 9.4% of a sample with 15,000 to 20,000 distinct CDR3 sequences, 45% to 70% of them seen once. What these receptors recognize is not known. Sequencing was performed on CD4+ T cells from blood, cultured in vitro. The origin of the receptors is a human donor who had recovered from COVID-19. Each CDR3 is given with its conserved first and last residue. A D gene is named only where the DNA matches it firmly. Not every row has a clone size; where given, it reads once, few, many or a size class.

TRBV11-2,TRBJ2-5,.,.,CASSVPGRRETQYF,TGTGCCAGCAGCGTTCCAGGACGGAGAGAGACCCAGTACTTC
TRBV11-3,TRBJ2-3,TRBD1,.,CASSPGGSTDTQYF,TGTGCCAGCAGTCCAGGGGGCAGCACAGATACGCAGTATTTT
TRBV6-2/TRBV6-3,TRBJ1-2,.,.,CASSPDRFWGYTF,TGTGCCAGCAGCCCCGACAGGTTTTGGGGCTACACCTTC
TRBV4-3,TRBJ1-2,.,.,CASSQDLNSFYGYTF,TGCGCCAGCAGCCAAGATTTGAACAGCTTCTATGGCTACACCTTC
TRBV6-1,TRBJ2-7,TRBD2,.,CASSRGTSGIYEQYF,TGTGCCAGCAGCAGAGGGACTAGCGGGATCTACGAGCAGTACTTC
TRBV6-1,TRBJ1-2,.,few,CASSPRESGYTF,TGTGCCAGCAGCCCTAGGGAATCTGGCTACACCTTC
TRBV6-2/TRBV6-3,TRBJ1-5,TRBD1,.,CASSYSIQGANQPQHF,TGTGCCAGCAGTTACTCTATCCAGGGGGCAAATCAGCCCCAGCATTTT
TRBV19,TRBJ1-4,.,.,CASSHRQATNEKLFF,TGTGCCAGTAGTCACCGACAGGCAACTAATGAAAAACTGTTTTTT
TRBV12-3/TRBV12-4,TRBJ2-7,.,large,CASSLGGGSEQYF,TGTGCCAGCAGTTTAGGGGGTGGGTCGGAGCAGTACTTC
TRBV28,TRBJ2-7,TRBD2,.,CASTTGGADRAYEQYF,TGTGCCAGCACTACCGGGGGGGCCGATAGGGCCTACGAGCAGTACTTC
TRBV15,TRBJ1-5,TRBD1,few,CASQRQGFNQPQHF,TGTGCCTCCCAGAGACAGGGTTTCAATCAGCCCCAGCATTTT
TRBV7-2,TRBJ1-5,TRBD1,few,CASSKGQGNQPQHF,TGTGCCAGCAGCAAAGGACAGGGTAATCAGCCCCAGCATTTT
TRBV7-7,TRBJ2-2,.,few,CASTPVAGGTGELFF,TGTGCTAGCACCCCGGTGGCAGGGGGGACCGGGGAGCTGTTTTTT
TRBV7-3,TRBJ2-1,TRBD1,.,CASSSGTGVPNEQFF,TGTGCCAGCAGCTCCGGGACAGGGGTACCGAATGAGCAGTTCTTC
TRBV27,TRBJ2-1,.,.,CASSVLAGPTYNEQFF,TGTGCCAGCAGTGTCCTCGCGGGACCAACTTACAATGAGCAGTTCTTC
TRBV18,TRBJ1-5,.,.,CASSRGDNQPQHF,TGTGCCAGCTCACGGGGGGACAATCAGCCCCAGCATTTT
TRBV30,TRBJ1-5,TRBD1,few,CAWTMGQGVGNQPQHF,TGTGCCTGGACCATGGGACAGGGGGTTGGCAATCAGCCCCAGCATTTT
TRBV20-1,TRBJ2-3,.,.,CSARDLLPYSGEADTQYF,TGCAGTGCTAGAGATCTACTCCCTTATTCGGGGGAGGCAGATACGCAGTATTTT
TRBV6-4,TRBJ2-7,.,.,CASTSEGDNYEQYF,TGTGCCAGCACCTCAGAGGGGGACAACTACGAGCAGTACTTC
TRBV12-3/TRBV12-4,TRBJ1-2,.,few,CASSLVAGPGVPYGYTF,TGTGCCAGCAGTTTAGTTGCAGGCCCAGGGGTCCCTTATGGCTACACCTTC
TRBV6-5,TRBJ1-5,TRBD1,.,CASSYSTLRTGAYSNQPQHF,TGTGCCAGCAGTTACTCGACCTTACGGACAGGGGCTTATAGCAATCAGCCCCAGCATTTT
TRBV18,TRBJ2-5,.,.,CASSPEKTQYF,TGTGCCAGCTCACCTGAAAAGACCCAGTACTTC
TRBV19,TRBJ2-5,.,.,CASSIGQETQYF,TGTGCCAGTAGTATAGGTCAAGAGACCCAGTACTTC
TRBV18,TRBJ2-7,.,few,CASSTGQLTEQYF,TGTGCCAGCTCAACCGGACAGTTAACCGAGCAGTACTTC
TRBV6-1,TRBJ1-3,.,few,CASEKGPSGNTIYF,TGTGCCAGCGAAAAGGGACCCTCTGGAAACACCATATATTTT
TRBV7-9,TRBJ2-7,TRBD1,.,CASSHRDRGEQYF,TGTGCCAGCAGCCACCGGGACAGGGGAGAGCAGTACTTC
TRBV2,TRBJ2-2,.,few,CASSEEGLRNTGELFF,TGTGCCAGCAGTGAAGAGGGACTGAGGAACACCGGGGAGCTGTTTTTT
TRBV6-1,TRBJ1-2,.,few,CASSQRSRERFGGYTF,TGTGCCAGCAGTCAGAGGTCCAGGGAACGCTTTGGGGGCTACACCTTC
TRBV12-3/TRBV12-4,TRBJ2-1,.,.,CASSSLGHNEQFF,TGTGCCAGCAGCTCCCTGGGACATAATGAGCAGTTCTTC
TRBV28,TRBJ1-5,.,.,CASSFSGGVQPQHF,TGTGCCAGCAGTTTCAGCGGGGGGGTTCAGCCCCAGCATTTT
TRBV2,TRBJ2-2,TRBD1,.,CASSLDRGTGELFF,TGTGCCAGCAGTCTAGACAGGGGGACCGGGGAGCTGTTTTTT
TRBV18,TRBJ1-2,.,once,CASSLTELLNYGYTF,TGTGCCAGCTCACTAACCGAGCTCCTTAACTATGGCTACACCTTC
TRBV20-1,TRBJ1-2,.,few,CSADFLGGYGYTF,TGCAGTGCGGATTTCCTCGGCGGCTATGGCTACACCTTC
TRBV30,TRBJ2-2,TRBD2,.,CAWTRLADTGELFF,TGTGCCTGGACCCGACTAGCAGACACCGGGGAGCTGTTTTTT
TRBV6-1,TRBJ2-5,.,.,CASSRAGSQETQYF,TGTGCCAGCAGTAGAGCGGGTTCACAAGAGACCCAGTACTTC
TRBV6-2/TRBV6-3,TRBJ2-7,TRBD2,.,CASSSRLAGALLGEQYF,TGTGCCAGCAGTTCTCGACTAGCGGGAGCGCTTCTGGGCGAGCAGTACTTC
TRBV12-5,TRBJ2-7,TRBD2,once,CASGLSGTSGREQYF,TGTGCTAGTGGTCTCTCCGGGACTAGCGGTAGGGAGCAGTACTTC
TRBV2,TRBJ2-2,.,.,CASLGDTASTGELFF,TGTGCCAGCCTTGGGGACACCGCGAGCACCGGGGAGCTGTTTTTT
TRBV7-2,TRBJ2-7,TRBD2,.,CASSLEAGVYEQYF,TGTGCCAGCAGCTTAGAGGCGGGGGTCTACGAGCAGTACTTC
TRBV6-5,TRBJ1-5,.,.,CASSSTGGQPQRF,TGTGCCAGCAGTTCCACAGGCGGCCAGCCCCAGCGTTTT
TRBV6-1,TRBJ1-5,.,.,CASSREPDQPQHF,TGTGCCAGCAGTCGAGAGCCCGACCAGCCCCAGCATTTT
TRBV20-1,TRBJ2-1,TRBD2,.,CSASGTRLEQFF,TGCAGTGCTAGTGGGACTAGGCTTGAGCAGTTCTTC
TRBV20-1,TRBJ2-1,.,.,CSAHDYNEQFF,TGCAGTGCCCATGACTACAATGAGCAGTTCTTC
TRBV11-3,TRBJ1-1,.,.,CASSGNRVRAFF,TGTGCCAGCAGCGGAAATAGGGTGCGCGCTTTCTTT
TRBV11-3,TRBJ1-2,.,.,CASSSRGRAYGYTF,TGTGCCAGCAGTTCCAGGGGCAGGGCCTATGGCTACACCTTC
TRBV15,TRBJ1-6,TRBD1,few,CATSSTTGLYSPLHF,TGTGCCACCAGCTCAACGACAGGGCTCTATTCACCCCTCCACTTT
TRBV6-2/TRBV6-3,TRBJ1-5,TRBD1,.,CASSPGGAVPNQPQHF,TGTGCCAGCAGCCCAGGGGGCGCGGTTCCCAATCAGCCCCAGCATTTT
TRBV12-3/TRBV12-4,TRBJ1-2,.,.,CASKLGYGYTF,TGTGCCAGTAAGCTGGGCTATGGCTACACCTTC